The next 4 T cell receptor beta chains were all read from a single sample in a study of cytomegalovirus exposure and HLA in healthy donors. The PCR ran on 60 Vbeta and 13 Jbeta primers. Repertoires were generated with immunoSEQ multiplex PCR, while TCRdb's copy carries only in-frame clones and drops some. In the table there are about 130,000 clones, about 81% of which are singletons. Sequencing was done on a sample of PBMCs. Receptors were obtained from a woman between 25 and 40 years old in good health and CMV-seronegative.

The chain recombines TRBV6-1 with TRBJ1-2; no clear D. V was clipped by 8 bases and J by 0 bases, with 16 bases between them. This CDR3 spans 15 amino acids. The germline V gene has CDR1 MNHNS and CDR2 SASEGT. The CDR3 DNA reads as TGTGCCAGCGGTAGAGACATCCAAGCTAACTATGGCTACACCTTC. Amino acids: CASGRDIQANYGYTF.

This sequence joins TRBV14 and TRBJ2-2; 10 bases are a match to TRBD2. Germline V gene sequence: CDR1 SGHDN, CDR2 FVKESK. The junction had 4 bases not matched to a gene; V was cut back by 2 bases and J by 7 bases. This CDR3 is 15 amino acids long. DNA of the CDR3: TGTGCCAGCAGCCAACTAGCGGGAGTGAACGGGGAGCTGTTTTTT. Protein: CASSQLAGVNGELFF.

Concerning this clone: A read error may account for a junction end that differs from germline. The chain carries TRBV2 and TRBJ1-3; TRBD1 matches at 7 bases. Germline lookup yields CDR1 SNHLY and CDR2 FYNNEI. The CDR3 runs 15 residues. The CDR3 spells CASSQHRGPGNTIYF. The CDR3 DNA is TGTGCCAGCAGTCAACACAGGGGACCCGGAAACACTATATATTTT.

The chain couples TRBV11-1 to TRBJ2-1; 7 bases agree with TRBD1. The CDR3 consists of 14 residues. V dropped 3 bases and J dropped 8; count of bases not matched to a gene: 7. Germline CDR1 reads SGHAT; CDR2 reads FQDESV (reference sequence). The CDR3 DNA sequence: TGTGCCAGCAGCTTCGGACAGGTAGGGGATGAGCAGTTCTTC. The encoded protein is CASSFGQVGDEQFF.